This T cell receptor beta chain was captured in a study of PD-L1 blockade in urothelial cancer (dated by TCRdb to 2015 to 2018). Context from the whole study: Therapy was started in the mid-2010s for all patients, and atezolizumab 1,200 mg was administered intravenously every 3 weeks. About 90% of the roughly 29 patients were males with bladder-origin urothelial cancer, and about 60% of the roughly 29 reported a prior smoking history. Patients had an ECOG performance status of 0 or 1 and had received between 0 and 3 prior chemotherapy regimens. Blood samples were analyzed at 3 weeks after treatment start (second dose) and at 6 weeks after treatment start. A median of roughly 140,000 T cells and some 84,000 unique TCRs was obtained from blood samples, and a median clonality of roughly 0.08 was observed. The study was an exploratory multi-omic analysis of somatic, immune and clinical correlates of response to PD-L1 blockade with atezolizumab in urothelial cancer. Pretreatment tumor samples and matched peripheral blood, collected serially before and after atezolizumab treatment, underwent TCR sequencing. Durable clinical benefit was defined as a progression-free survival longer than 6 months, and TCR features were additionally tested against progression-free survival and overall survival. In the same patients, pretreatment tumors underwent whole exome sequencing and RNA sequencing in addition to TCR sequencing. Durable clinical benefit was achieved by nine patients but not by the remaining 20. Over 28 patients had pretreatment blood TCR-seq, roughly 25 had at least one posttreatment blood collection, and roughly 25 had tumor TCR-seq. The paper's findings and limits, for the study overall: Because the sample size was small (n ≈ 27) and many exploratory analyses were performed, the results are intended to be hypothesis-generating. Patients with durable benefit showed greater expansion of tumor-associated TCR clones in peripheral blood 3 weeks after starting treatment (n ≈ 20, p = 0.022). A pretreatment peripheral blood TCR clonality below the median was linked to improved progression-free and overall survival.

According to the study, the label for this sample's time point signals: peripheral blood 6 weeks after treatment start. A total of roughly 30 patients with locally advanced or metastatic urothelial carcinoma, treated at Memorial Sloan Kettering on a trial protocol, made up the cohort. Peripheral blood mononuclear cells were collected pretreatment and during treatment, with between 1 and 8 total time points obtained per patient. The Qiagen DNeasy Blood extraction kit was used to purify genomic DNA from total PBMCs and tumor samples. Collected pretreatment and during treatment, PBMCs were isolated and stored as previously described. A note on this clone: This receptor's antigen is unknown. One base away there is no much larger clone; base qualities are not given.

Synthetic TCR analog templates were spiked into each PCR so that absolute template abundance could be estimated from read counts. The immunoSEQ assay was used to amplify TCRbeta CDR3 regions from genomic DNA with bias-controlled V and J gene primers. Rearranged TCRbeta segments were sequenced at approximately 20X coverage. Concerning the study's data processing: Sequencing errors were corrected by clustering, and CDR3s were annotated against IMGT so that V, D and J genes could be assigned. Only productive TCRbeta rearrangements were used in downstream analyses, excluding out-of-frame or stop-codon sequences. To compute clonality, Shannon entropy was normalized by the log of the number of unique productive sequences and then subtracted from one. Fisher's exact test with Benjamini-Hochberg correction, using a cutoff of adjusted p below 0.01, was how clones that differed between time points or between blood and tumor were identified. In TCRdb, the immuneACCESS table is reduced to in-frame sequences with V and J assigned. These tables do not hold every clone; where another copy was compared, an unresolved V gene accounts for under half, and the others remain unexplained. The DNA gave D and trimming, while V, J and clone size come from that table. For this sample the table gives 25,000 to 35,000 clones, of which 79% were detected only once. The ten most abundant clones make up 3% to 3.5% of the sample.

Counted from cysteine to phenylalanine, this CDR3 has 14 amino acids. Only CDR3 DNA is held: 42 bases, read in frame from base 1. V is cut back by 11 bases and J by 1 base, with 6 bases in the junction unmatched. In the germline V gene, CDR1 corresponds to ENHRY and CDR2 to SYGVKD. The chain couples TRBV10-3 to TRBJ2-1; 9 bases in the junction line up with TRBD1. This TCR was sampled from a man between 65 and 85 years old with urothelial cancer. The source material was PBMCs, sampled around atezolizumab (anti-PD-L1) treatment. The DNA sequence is TGTGCCCTCTCAGACAGGGGGTCCTACAATGAGCAGTTCTTC. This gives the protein CALSDRGSYNEQFF.